This T cell receptor (beta chain) was profiled in a study of shared clonotypes between healthy human individuals. About the study: The donor pool was made up of a couple of women and a few men aged 18 to 49. Whole-study findings and limits: Estimated clonotype richness was generally higher in naive than memory subsets. The four-donor shared clonotypes exceeded non-shared clonotypes in generation probability, with non-shared ones scoring lower. In having few donors, the study represented limited genetic and exposure-history diversity.

The V gene end was trimmed by 4 bases and the J gene end by 0 bases; junction bases not matched to a gene: 11. Germline-derived CDR1 and CDR2 are SGHDN and FVKESK. This CDR3 contains 18 residues. Concerning this clone itself: Its antigen is unknown.

TCRdb's copy holds only in-frame clones and misses some; the assay was immunoSEQ multiplex PCR. Of about 1.1 million clones listed, about four fifths are singletons. This chain joins TRBV14 and TRBJ2-3, with TRBD2 matching over 9 bases. This TCR was recovered from a young man in good health. Some clones in this sample may be carry-over from other donors' samples. Sequencing used memory CD4+ T cells from PBMCs. Subset of the sample: CD45RA-negative fraction. CDR3 in amino acids: CASSRHSTSGGSTDTQYF. The CDR3 DNA is TGTGCCAGCAGCCGACATTCGACTAGCGGAGGTAGCACAGATACGCAGTATTTT.